This T cell receptor (beta chain) was sequenced in a study of OX40 agonist ivuxolimab in advanced cancers. Study in general: Prior anti-PD-1, anti-PD-L1 or anti-CTLA-4 therapy did not bar entry, and more than 35% had some.

This table comes from immunoSEQ multiplex PCR, and its TCRdb copy is limited to in-frame clones, with some not included. The data show 10,000 to 15,000 clones, with more than 65% seen just once and under 50% held by the top ten. This clone was counted only a few times. The antigen remains unidentified. Germline CDR1 reads MNHEY; CDR2 reads SMNVEV (reference sequence). The CDR3 runs to 11 residues. Trimming removed 5 bases from V and 2 bases from J, with 2 bases in between. Study-wide findings and caveats: Low normalized T-cell clonal expansion was additionally recorded for some nonresponders. Expansion of clones was among the lowest in partial responders at 0.1-3.0 mg/kg.

With autoimmune disease history or systemic immunosuppression, patients were excluded. This chain joins TRBV27 and TRBJ2-3; D is unclear. The sequences come from CD4+ or CD8+ T cells sorted from blood, collected in a trial of the OX40 agonist ivuxolimab. This sequence was found in an adult with an advanced solid tumor such as melanoma, head and neck, liver or kidney cancer. CDR3 sequence (DNA): TGTGCCAGCAGTAACACAGATACGCAGTATTTT. It encodes CASSNTDTQYF.